The 26 T cell receptor beta chains in this list originate from one sample, sequenced in a study of cytomegalovirus exposure and HLA in healthy donors. The PCR employed 60 Vbeta primers together with 13 Jbeta primers. The repertoire was sequenced with immunoSEQ multiplex PCR; TCRdb's copy has only in-frame clones and lacks some. The table lists approximately 300,000 clones, about four fifths of them singletons, with about 0.3% in the top ten. The sequencing input was PBMCs. The receptors were gathered from a girl aged 2 to 9 in good health and CMV-seronegative.

The chain combines TRBV6-5 with TRBJ2-7, with 7 bases fitting TRBD1. Trimming cost V 0 bases and J 3 bases; bases outside gene matches: 2. Germline V lookup: CDR1 MNHEY, CDR2 SVGAGI. The CDR3 sequence is 14 residues long. CDR3: CASSYSRGLYEQYF. The CDR3 bases are TGTGCCAGCAGTTACTCGAGGGGGCTCTACGAGCAGTACTTC.

The chain recombines TRBV29-1 with TRBJ2-1; D is perhaps TRBD1 (5 bases). The CDR3 contains 13 residues. V lost 4 bases to trimming and J lost 3 bases, with 10 bases between them. Germline CDR1 is SQVTM and CDR2 is ANQGSEA. The CDR3 DNA is TGCAGCGTTGTAGGGGTCCTCTACAATGAGCAGTTCTTC. This encodes CSVVGVLYNEQFF.

V is TRBV4-1 and J is TRBJ2-3; tentatively, D is TRBD2 (6 bases). Germline CDR1 is MGHRA and CDR2 is YSYEKL. V was cut by 4 bases and J by 0 bases, with 11 bases left in between. The length of the CDR3 is 15 residues. The CDR3: CASSRGSGSTDTQYF. CDR3 bases: TGCGCCAGCAGCCGGGGTAGCGGAAGCACAGATACGCAGTATTTT.

The rearrangement joins TRBV18 to TRBJ2-5; maybe TRBD1 (6 bases). The CDR3 covers 16 residues. Germline V gene sequence: CDR1 KGHSH, CDR2 LQKENI. The V and J ends lost 1 base and 2 bases respectively, with 14 bases between them. This chain's CDR3 is CASSPLGPGHQETQYF. The CDR3 coding sequence is TGTGCCAGCTCACCACTAGGACCGGGACATCAAGAGACCCAGTACTTC.

V is TRBV6-5 and J is TRBJ2-1, with 10 positions matching TRBD2. Trimming removed 0 bases from V and 2 bases from J; junction bases left unmatched: 1. This CDR3 has 16 residues. Germline lookup yields CDR1 MNHEY and CDR2 SVGAGI. DNA for the CDR3: TGTGCCAGCAGTTACTCTCTAGCGGGAGCCTACAATGAGCAGTTCTTC. Translating gives CASSYSLAGAYNEQFF.

Details on this clone: Other DNA sequences in the sample encode the same CDR3. This rearrangement joins TRBV9 to TRBJ2-7; TRBD1 agrees at 10 bases. Germline values: CDR1 SGDLS, CDR2 YYNGEE. This CDR3 has 14 residues. The J segment lost 2 bases and the V segment lost 4 bases, leaving 3 bases of the junction unmatched. CDR3 sequence: CASSLGQGAYEQYF. The DNA of the CDR3 is TGTGCCAGCAGCCTTGGACAGGGGGCCTACGAGCAGTACTTC.

The chain links TRBV2 to TRBJ2-3; 10 nucleotides line up with TRBD2. V trimming: 8 bases; J trimming: 0 bases; junction bases outside the gene matches: 5. Germline V gives CDR1 SNHLY, CDR2 FYNNEI. The CDR3 runs to 15 residues. CDR3 loop: CASPLAGASTDTQYF. In DNA, the CDR3 is TGTGCCAGCCCCCTAGCGGGGGCTAGCACAGATACGCAGTATTTT.

V gene TRBV5-1 combines with J gene TRBJ2-3; 9 nucleotides match TRBD1. Germline CDR1 and CDR2: SGHRS and YFSETQ. V shed 4 bases, J shed 1 base, and the junction held 4 bases outside the gene matches. CDR3 length equals 15 residues. CDR3 nucleotides: TGCGCCAGCAGCAGGGGACAGGGCGGCACAGATACGCAGTATTTT. Encoded protein: CASSRGQGGTDTQYF. Combining the CDR3 with reference TRBV5-1 and TRBJ2-3 gives the whole variable domain KAGVTQTPRYLIKTRGQQVTLSCSPISGHRSVSWYQQTPGQGLQFLFEYFSETQRNKGNFPGRFSGRQFSNSRSEMNVSTLELGDSALYLCASSRGQGGTDTQYFGPGTRLTVL.

The chain is built from TRBV6-1 and TRBJ2-1, with TRBD2 identical over 7 bases. The CDR3 spans 15 residues. J gave up 5 bases and V 5 bases, and 9 bases lay outside the gene matches. The germline V gene encodes CDR1 MNHNS and CDR2 SASEGT. CDR3 nucleotides: TGTGCCAGCAGTATCTTTGGGCTAGCGGACAATGAGCAGTTCTTC. Translated: CASSIFGLADNEQFF.

This chain uses TRBV28 with TRBJ1-2, with D perhaps TRBD1 (5 bases). Trimming took 4 bases from V and 5 from J, leaving 20 bases between them. The CDR3 spans 16 residues. Germline-derived CDR1 and CDR2 are MDHEN and SYDVKM. CDR3 residues: CASSSDLGEGAYGYTF. The CDR3 DNA sequence: TGTGCCAGCAGTTCGGACTTGGGGGAGGGAGCATATGGCTACACCTTC.

This clone has more than one count but fewer than ten. For the CDR3, the DNA is TGTGCCAGCAGGTACTCCGGGACAGAAAACATTCAGTACTTC. Translation: CASRYSGTENIQYF. The V call is TRBV7-3, the J call TRBJ2-4, with TRBD1 matching 7 bases. This CDR3 spans 14 amino acids. Germline V gives CDR1 SGHTA, CDR2 FQGTGA. J was trimmed by 5 bases and V by 6 bases; bases with no gene match: 7. The variable domain in full, with the rest retrieved from reference TRBV7-3 and TRBJ2-4, is GAGVSQTPSNKVTEKGKYVELRCDPISGHTALYWYRQSLGQGPEFLIYFQGTGAADDSGLPNDRFFAVRPEGSVSTLKIQRTERGDSAVYLCASRYSGTENIQYFGAGTRLSVL.

This chain joins TRBV30 and TRBJ2-3; D is perhaps TRBD1 (6 bases). Germline CDR1 and CDR2: GTSNPN and SVGIG (reference sequence). The length of the CDR3 is 15 residues. Trimming stripped 0 bases from V and 5 bases from J, with 15 bases between. CDR3 loop: CAWSVQGLLLDTQYF. CDR3 bases: TGTGCCTGGAGTGTACAGGGCCTGTTATTAGATACGCAGTATTTT.

This clone was observed a handful of times. The gene calls are TRBV14 and TRBJ1-1; TRBD1 is a possible D gene (6 bases). Germline V CDR1 and CDR2: SGHDN, FVKESK. The CDR3 sequence is 18 residues long. The ends were cut back, 3 bases at V and 3 bases at J, with 23 bases in the middle. The CDR3, as DNA: TGTGCCAGCAGCCATTCCTCCGACGGACACAGGGTAGACACTGAAGCTTTCTTT. This sequence encodes CASSHSSDGHRVDTEAFF. Together with reference TRBV14 and TRBJ1-1, the CDR3 gives the full variable domain: EAGVTQFPSHSVIEKGQTVTLRCDPISGHDNLYWYRRVMGKEIKFLLHFVKESKQDESGMPNNRFLAERTGGTYSTLKVQPAELEDSGVYFCASSHSSDGHRVDTEAFFGQGTRLTVV.

The gene calls are TRBV30 and TRBJ2-3, with 8 bases that match TRBD1. This CDR3 is built from 20 residues. Germline loops: CDR1 GTSNPN, CDR2 SVGIG (reference sequence). Unmatched junction bases numbered 23, after V lost 6 bases and J lost 0 bases. CDR3 sequence (DNA): TGTGCCTGCCTTCCCCCCCGACAGGGGACGACATCCACTAGCACAGATACGCAGTATTTT. Translation gives CACLPPRQGTTSTSTDTQYF.

The V call is TRBV11-2, the J call TRBJ1-2; D gene unclear. The germline V and J ends were trimmed by 2 bases and 1 base, with 5 bases remaining between them. CDR1 is SGHAT and CDR2 is FQNNGV in the germline V gene. The CDR3 loop spans 13 amino acids. The CDR3 nucleotides read TGTGCCAGCAGCTTATCTAATAACTATGGCTACACCTTC. It yields the protein CASSLSNNYGYTF. The variable domain in full, with the rest retrieved from reference TRBV11-2 and TRBJ1-2, is EAGVAQSPRYKIIEKRQSVAFWCNPISGHATLYWYQQILGQGPKLLIQFQNNGVVDDSQLPKDRFSAERLKGVDSTLKIQPAKLEDSAVYLCASSLSNNYGYTFGSGTRLTVV.

In this sample, this clone turned up once. The genes are TRBV27 and TRBJ2-1, with a possible D match to TRBD2 (6 bases). This CDR3 has 16 residues. V lost 2 bases to trimming and J lost 0 bases, with 11 bases between them. The germline gives CDR1 MNHEY, CDR2 SMNVEV (reference sequence). CDR3 region: CASSLLGGSSYNEQFF. CDR3 coding DNA: TGTGCCAGCAGTTTACTTGGGGGGAGCTCCTACAATGAGCAGTTCTTC.

This chain connects TRBV5-1 to TRBJ2-1; 8 nucleotides align to TRBD1. V was pared by 1 base and J by 9 bases, with 12 bases of the junction left unmatched. Germline V gene sequence: CDR1 SGHRS, CDR2 YFSETQ. The CDR3 loop spans 16 amino acids. In DNA, the CDR3 is TGCGCCAGCAGCTTGATTACCAGGGGGCGTCAGGGTGAGCAGTTCTTC. It yields the protein CASSLITRGRQGEQFF.

The chain recombines TRBV2 with TRBJ1-6, with D uncertain. Trimming took off 10 bases at V and 8 bases at J, with 6 bases between the two ends. The germline gives CDR1 SNHLY, CDR2 FYNNEI. The CDR3 covers 10 residues. CDR3 sequence: CATRDSPLHF. Here the CDR3 DNA reads TGTGCCACCCGGGATTCACCCCTCCACTTT.

The chain employs TRBV6-4 and TRBJ2-6, with D uncertain. V dropped 3 bases and J dropped 0 bases, with 9 bases sitting between them. The germline V gene has CDR1 MRHNA and CDR2 SNTAGT. This CDR3 is 16 amino acids long. The CDR3 coding sequence is TGTGCCAGCAGTGAAGATCAAGCCTCTGGGGCCAACGTCCTGACTTTC. This gives the protein CASSEDQASGANVLTF.

This clone was seen a single time. The same CDR3 is also encoded by other DNA sequences in this sample. This chain connects TRBV27 to TRBJ2-3, with D unclear. Trimming stripped 5 bases from V and 0 bases from J, with 3 bases between. This CDR3 region has 12 residues. Germline V gene data show CDR1 as MNHEY and CDR2 as SMNVEV (reference sequence). CDR3 in amino acids: CASSPSTDTQYF. CDR3 nucleotide sequence: TGTGCCAGCAGTCCTAGCACAGATACGCAGTATTTT.

The chain recombines TRBV6-1 with TRBJ2-3; D might be TRBD2 (5 bases). V was cut by 1 base and J by 2 bases, with 10 bases left in between. Germline-derived CDR1 and CDR2 are MNHNS and SASEGT. The CDR3 extends over 15 amino acids. The CDR3 loop is CASSEGTSYTDTQYF. The CDR3 DNA reads TGTGCCAGCAGTGAAGGGACTTCGTACACAGATACGCAGTATTTT.

V gene TRBV19 combines with J gene TRBJ2-7, with TRBD2 matching over 7 bases. Germline-derived CDR1 and CDR2 are LNHDA and SQIVND (reference sequence). J gave up 2 bases and V 1 base, and 5 bases lay outside the gene matches. There are 15 residues in the CDR3. CDR3 sequence (DNA): TGTGCCAGTAGTATAGGCGGGGGAGCCACCTACGAGCAGTACTTC. Its protein product is CASSIGGGATYEQYF.

The chain joins TRBV11-1 to TRBJ1-6; D ambiguous. Germline lookup yields CDR1 SGHAT and CDR2 FQDESV (reference sequence). V was cut by 5 bases and J by 0 bases, with 17 bases left in between. This CDR3 contains 18 residues. This chain's CDR3 is CASSKDGRPGSYNSPLHF. The DNA of the CDR3 is TGTGCCAGCAGCAAAGACGGGAGGCCGGGCTCCTATAATTCACCCCTCCACTTT.

The chain carries TRBV12-5 and TRBJ2-2; 8 bases line up with TRBD2. This CDR3 spans 16 amino acids. V lost 2 bases and J lost 4; bases outside the gene matches: 6. From germline, CDR1 is LGHNT and CDR2 FRNRAP. As DNA, the CDR3 is TGTGCTAGTGGTTTGATAGCTAGCGGGCCCACCGGGGAGCTGTTTTTT. Translation: CASGLIASGPTGELFF.

This chain joins TRBV27 and TRBJ1-3; D remains ambiguous. CDR1 and CDR2 from the germline V gene are MNHEY and SMNVEV (reference sequence). Trimming took off 4 bases at V and 2 bases at J, with 21 bases between the two ends. The CDR3 covers 18 residues. The CDR3 is CASSSGRGGNLPGNTIYF. DNA of the CDR3: TGTGCCAGCAGTTCCGGGCGGGGAGGTAATCTACCTGGAAACACCATATATTTT.

This clone was observed a few times. This chain joins TRBV20-1 and TRBJ1-1, with TRBD1 as a possible D gene (5 bases). Trimming removed 5 bases from V and 5 bases from J, with 9 bases in between. The length of the CDR3 is 11 residues. CDR1 is DFQATT and CDR2 is SNEGSKA in the germline V gene (reference sequence). The CDR3 DNA follows: TGCAGTGCTCAGGGCCAAACTGAAGCTTTCTTT. Protein: CSAQGQTEAFF.